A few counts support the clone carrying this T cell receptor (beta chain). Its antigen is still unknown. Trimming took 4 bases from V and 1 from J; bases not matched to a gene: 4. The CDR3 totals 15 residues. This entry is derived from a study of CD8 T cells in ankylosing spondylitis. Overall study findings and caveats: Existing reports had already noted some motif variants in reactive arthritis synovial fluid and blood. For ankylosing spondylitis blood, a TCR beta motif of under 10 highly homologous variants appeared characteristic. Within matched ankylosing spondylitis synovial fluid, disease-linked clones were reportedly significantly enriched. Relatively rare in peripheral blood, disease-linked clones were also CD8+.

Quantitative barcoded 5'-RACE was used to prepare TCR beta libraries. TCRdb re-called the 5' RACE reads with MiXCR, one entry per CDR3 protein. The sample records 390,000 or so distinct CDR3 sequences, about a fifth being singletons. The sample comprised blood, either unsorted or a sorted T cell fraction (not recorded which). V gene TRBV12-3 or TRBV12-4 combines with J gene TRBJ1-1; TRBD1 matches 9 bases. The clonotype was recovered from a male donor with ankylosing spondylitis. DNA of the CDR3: TGTGCCAGCAGTTGGGGGACAGGGAAGAACACTGAAGCTTTCTTT. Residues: CASSWGTGKNTEAFF.